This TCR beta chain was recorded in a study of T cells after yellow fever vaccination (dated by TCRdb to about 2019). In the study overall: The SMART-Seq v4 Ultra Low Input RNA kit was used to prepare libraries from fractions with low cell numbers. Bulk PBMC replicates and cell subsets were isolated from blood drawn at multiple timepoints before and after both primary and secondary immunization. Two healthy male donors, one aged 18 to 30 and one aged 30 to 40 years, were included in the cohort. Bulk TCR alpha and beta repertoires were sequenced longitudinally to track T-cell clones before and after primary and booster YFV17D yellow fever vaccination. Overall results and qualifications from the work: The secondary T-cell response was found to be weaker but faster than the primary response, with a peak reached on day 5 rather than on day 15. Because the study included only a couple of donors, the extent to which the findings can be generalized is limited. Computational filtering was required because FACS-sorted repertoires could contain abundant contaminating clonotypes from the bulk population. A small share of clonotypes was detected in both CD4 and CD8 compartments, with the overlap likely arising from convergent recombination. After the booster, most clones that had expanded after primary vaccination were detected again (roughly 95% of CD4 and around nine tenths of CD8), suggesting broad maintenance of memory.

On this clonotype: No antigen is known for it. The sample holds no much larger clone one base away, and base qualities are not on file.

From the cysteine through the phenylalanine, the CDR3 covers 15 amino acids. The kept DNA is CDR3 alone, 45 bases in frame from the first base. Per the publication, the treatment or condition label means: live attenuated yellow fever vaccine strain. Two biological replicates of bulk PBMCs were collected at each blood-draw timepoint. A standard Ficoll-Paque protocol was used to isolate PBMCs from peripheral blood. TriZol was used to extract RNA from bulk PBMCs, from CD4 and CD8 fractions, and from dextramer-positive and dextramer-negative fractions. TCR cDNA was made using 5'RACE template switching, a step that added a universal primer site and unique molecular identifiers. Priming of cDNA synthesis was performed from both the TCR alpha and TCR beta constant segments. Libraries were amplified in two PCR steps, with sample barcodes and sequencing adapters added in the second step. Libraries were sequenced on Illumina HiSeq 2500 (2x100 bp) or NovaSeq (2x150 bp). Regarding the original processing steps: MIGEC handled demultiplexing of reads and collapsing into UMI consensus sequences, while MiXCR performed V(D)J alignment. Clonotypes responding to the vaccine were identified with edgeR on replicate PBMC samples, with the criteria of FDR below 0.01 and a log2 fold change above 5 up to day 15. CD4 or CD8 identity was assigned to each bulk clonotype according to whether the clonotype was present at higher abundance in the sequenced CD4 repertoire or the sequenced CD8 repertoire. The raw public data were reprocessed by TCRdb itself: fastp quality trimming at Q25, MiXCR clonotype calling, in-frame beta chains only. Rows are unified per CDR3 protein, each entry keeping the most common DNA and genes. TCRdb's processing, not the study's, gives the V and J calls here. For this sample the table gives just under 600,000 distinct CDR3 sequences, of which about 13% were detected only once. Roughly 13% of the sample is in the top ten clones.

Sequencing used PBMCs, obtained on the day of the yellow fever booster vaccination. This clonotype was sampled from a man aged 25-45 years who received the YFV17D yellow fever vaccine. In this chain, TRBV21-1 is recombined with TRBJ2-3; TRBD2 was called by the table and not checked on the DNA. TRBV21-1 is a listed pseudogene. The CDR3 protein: CASSKDSLCTDMQYF. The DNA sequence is TGTGCCAGCAGCAAGGACTCTCTGTGCACAGATATGCAGTATTTT.